This T cell receptor beta chain derives from a study of T-cell reconstitution after alpha-beta-depleted transplantation in children. Overall study findings and caveats: Reportedly, roughly two months post-transplant, alpha-beta T cells arose from several hundred expanded graft clones. The high TCRbeta diversity at day 60 in some patients came from surviving recipient T cells and thymic progenitors. T-cell counts and diversity at one year post-transplant came mainly from newly produced T cells.

As concerns this clonotype: What it binds is unknown.

Preparation of the TCRbeta library used unique molecular identifiers. MiXCR, run by TCRdb on the PCR reads, gives a single entry per CDR3 protein. In the table there are approximately 980,000 distinct CDR3 sequences, under 30% of which are singletons. The CDR3 is 13 amino acids. In germline, CDR1 is LGHDT, CDR2 YNNKEL (reference sequence). Trimming removed 8 bases at V and 3 bases at J, with 12 bases between. Sequencing was performed on PBMCs, mostly from graft donor cells, taken 360 days after TCRalphabeta/CD19-depleted stem cell transplant. V and J are TRBV3-1 and TRBJ2-3; D unclear. The TCR comes from a boy less than two years old who had a stem cell transplant for SCID, so the T cells may come from the graft donor. This CDR3 is CASGHAATDTQYF. CDR3 DNA sequence: TGTGCCAGCGGGCATGCTGCTACAGATACGCAGTATTTT.